This entry features one T cell receptor (beta chain) sequence. Its antigen is unknown. This sample stems from a study of T cell responses to AZD1222 COVID-19 vaccine. Points from the study as a whole: A reported finding is that nearly half of spike-specific TCRs target unmutated variant regions. Donors were mostly white British, more females; clonal diversity possibly underestimated. The study identified only five to seven AZD1222 recipients as seropositive at baseline.

Profiling relied on immunoSEQ multiplex PCR, and the TCRdb table lists in-frame clones only, not all of them. The table records about 200,000 clones, over 85% of them present only once. This CDR3 is 11 amino acids long. Trimming took off 5 bases at V and 2 bases at J, with 3 bases between the two ends. Germline CDR1 and CDR2: SGHTA and FQGNSA. The sample consisted of peripheral blood, taken 28 days after the second AZD1222 dose. The TCR was taken from an adult who received the AZD1222 COVID-19 vaccine. The chain recombines TRBV7-2 with TRBJ2-5; no firm D call. CDR3 bases: TGTGCCAGCAGCGAACAAGAGACCCAGTACTTC. It codes for CASSEQETQYF. Using reference TRBV7-2 and TRBJ2-5 for the parts outside the CDR3, the full variable domain is GAGVSQSPSNKVTEKGKDVELRCDPISGHTALYWYRQSLGQGLEFLIYFQGNSAPDKSGLPSDRFSAERTGGSVSTLTIQRTQQEDSAVYLCASSEQETQYFGPGTRLLVL.